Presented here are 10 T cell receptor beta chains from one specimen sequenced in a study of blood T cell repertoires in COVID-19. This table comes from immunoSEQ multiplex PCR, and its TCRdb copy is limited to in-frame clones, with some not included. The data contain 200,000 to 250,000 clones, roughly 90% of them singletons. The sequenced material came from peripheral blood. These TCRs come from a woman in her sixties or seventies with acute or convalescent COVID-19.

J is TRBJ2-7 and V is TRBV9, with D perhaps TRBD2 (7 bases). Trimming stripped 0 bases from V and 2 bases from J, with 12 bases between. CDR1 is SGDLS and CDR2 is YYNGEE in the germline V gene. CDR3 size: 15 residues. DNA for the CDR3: TGTGCCAGCAGCGTAGGGACTAGGGACACCTACGAGCAGTACTTC. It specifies CASSVGTRDTYEQYF.

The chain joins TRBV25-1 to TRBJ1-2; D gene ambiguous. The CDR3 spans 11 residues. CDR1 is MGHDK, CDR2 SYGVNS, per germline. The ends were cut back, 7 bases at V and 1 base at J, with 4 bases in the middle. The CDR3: CASTGNYGYTF. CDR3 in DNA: TGTGCCAGCACGGGTAACTATGGCTACACCTTC.

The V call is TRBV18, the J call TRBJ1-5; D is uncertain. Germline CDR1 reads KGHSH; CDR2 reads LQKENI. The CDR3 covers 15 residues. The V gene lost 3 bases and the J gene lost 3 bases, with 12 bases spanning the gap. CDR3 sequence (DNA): TGTGCCAGCTCACCTGGAAGGAGCCTCAATCAGCCCCAGCATTTT. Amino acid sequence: CASSPGRSLNQPQHF.

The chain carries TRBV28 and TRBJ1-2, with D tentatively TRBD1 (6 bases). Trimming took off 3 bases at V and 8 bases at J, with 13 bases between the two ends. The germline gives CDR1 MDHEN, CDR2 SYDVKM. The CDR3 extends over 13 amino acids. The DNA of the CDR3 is TGTGCCAGCAGTTTCTCGACAGGTCAGGGCTACACCTTC. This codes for CASSFSTGQGYTF.

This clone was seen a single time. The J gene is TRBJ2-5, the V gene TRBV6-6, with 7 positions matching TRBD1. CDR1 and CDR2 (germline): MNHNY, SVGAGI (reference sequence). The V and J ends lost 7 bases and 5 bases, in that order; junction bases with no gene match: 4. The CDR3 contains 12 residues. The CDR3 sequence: CASNRGAETQYF. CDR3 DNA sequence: TGTGCCAGCAACAGGGGCGCGGAGACCCAGTACTTC.

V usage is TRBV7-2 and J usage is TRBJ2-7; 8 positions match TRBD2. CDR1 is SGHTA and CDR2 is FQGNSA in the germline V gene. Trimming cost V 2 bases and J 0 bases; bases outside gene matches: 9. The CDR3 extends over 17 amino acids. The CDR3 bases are TGTGCCAGCAGCTTATTCGGGGGCGGGGGGCCCTCCTACGAGCAGTACTTC. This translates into CASSLFGGGGPSYEQYF.

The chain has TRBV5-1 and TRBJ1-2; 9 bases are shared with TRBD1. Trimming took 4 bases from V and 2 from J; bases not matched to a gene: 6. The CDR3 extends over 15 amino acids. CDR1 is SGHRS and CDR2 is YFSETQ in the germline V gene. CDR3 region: CASSGPGQGNYGYTF. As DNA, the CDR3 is TGCGCCAGCAGCGGGCCGGGACAGGGAAACTATGGCTACACCTTC.

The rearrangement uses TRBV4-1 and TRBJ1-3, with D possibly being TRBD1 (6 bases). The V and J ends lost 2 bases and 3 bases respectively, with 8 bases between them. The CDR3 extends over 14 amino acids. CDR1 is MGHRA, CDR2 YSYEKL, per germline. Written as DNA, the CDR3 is TGCGCCAGCAGCCAAACAGGGAGTGGAAACACCATATATTTT. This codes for CASSQTGSGNTIYF.

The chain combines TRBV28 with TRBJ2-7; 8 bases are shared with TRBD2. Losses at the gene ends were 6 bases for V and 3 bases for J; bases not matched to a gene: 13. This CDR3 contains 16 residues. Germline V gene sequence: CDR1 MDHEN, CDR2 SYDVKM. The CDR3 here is CASSVGTTGLVYEQYF. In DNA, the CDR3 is TGTGCCAGCAGCGTAGGGACGACGGGACTAGTCTACGAGCAGTACTTC.

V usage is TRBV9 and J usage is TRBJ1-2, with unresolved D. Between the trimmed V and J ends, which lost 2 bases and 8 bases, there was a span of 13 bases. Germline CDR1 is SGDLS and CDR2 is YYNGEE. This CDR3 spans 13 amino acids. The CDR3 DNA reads TGTGCCAGCAGCGTCTTAGGTGGCGGAGGCTACACCTTC. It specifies CASSVLGGGGYTF.